This passage covers 22 T cell receptor beta chains from one sample sequenced in a study of cytomegalovirus exposure and HLA in healthy donors. Researchers ran the PCR with 60 Vbeta and 13 Jbeta primers. Assay used: immunoSEQ multiplex PCR; TCRdb lists only in-frame clones, some missing. In the table there are 150,000 to 200,000 clones, 70% of which are singletons. The sample consisted of PBMCs. These receptors were collected from a man younger than 30 in good health and CMV-seropositive.

The chain combines TRBV4-1 with TRBJ2-3; 11 bases fit TRBD2. In germline, CDR1 is MGHRA, CDR2 YSYEKL. CDR3 length: 19 amino acids. The V and J ends lost 1 base and 2 bases, in that order; junction bases with no gene match: 11. The CDR3: CASSQASGGPNSHTDTQYF. The CDR3, as DNA: TGCGCCAGCAGCCAAGCTAGCGGGGGGCCTAATTCTCACACAGATACGCAGTATTTT.

The V call is TRBV13, the J call TRBJ1-5, with D hard to call. The V and J ends lost 4 bases and 4 bases respectively, with 5 bases between them. CDR3 size: 12 residues. Germline V lookup: CDR1 PRHDT, CDR2 FYEKMQ (reference sequence). The CDR3 loop is CASSSQNQPQHF. CDR3 sequence (DNA): TGTGCCAGCAGCTCTCAGAATCAGCCCCAGCATTTT.

This chain joins TRBV7-3 and TRBJ2-3; 11 positions agree with TRBD2. The trim removed 5 bases at V and 5 bases at J, leaving 3 bases unmatched. Germline assignment: CDR1 SGHTA and CDR2 FQGTGA. The CDR3 totals 14 residues. CDR3 sequence reads: CASSPSGGIDTQYF. CDR3 nucleotide sequence: TGTGCCAGCAGCCCTAGCGGGGGGATAGATACGCAGTATTTT.

The chain joins TRBV27 to TRBJ1-2; TRBD1 agrees at 9 bases. The CDR3 is 14 residues long. Germline loops: CDR1 MNHEY, CDR2 SMNVEV (reference sequence). The trim removed 7 bases at V and 8 bases at J, leaving 11 bases unmatched. This CDR3 is CASTEQGAQGGYTF. CDR3 coding DNA: TGTGCCAGCACAGAACAGGGGGCCCAGGGCGGCTACACCTTC.

The chain has TRBV5-5 and TRBJ1-5; 8 bases are shared with TRBD1. The CDR3 has 14 amino acids. CDR1 is SGHKS, CDR2 YYEKEE, per germline (reference sequence). J gave up 5 bases and V 0 bases, and 1 base lay outside the gene matches. The CDR3 DNA sequence: TGTGCCAGCAGCTTGGGCAGGGGGCATCAGCCCCAGCATTTT. Residues: CASSLGRGHQPQHF. Combining the CDR3 with reference TRBV5-5 and TRBJ1-5 gives the whole variable domain DAGVTQSPTHLIKTRGQQVTLRCSPISGHKSVSWYQQVLGQGPQFIFQYYEKEERGRGNFPDRFSARQFPNYSSELNVNALLLGDSALYLCASSLGRGHQPQHFGDGTRLSIL.

The V call is TRBV14, the J call TRBJ2-4; 11 bases are shared with TRBD2. The germline V gene has CDR1 SGHDN and CDR2 FVKESK. The ends lost 2 bases at V and 0 bases at J; junction bases unmatched: 3. CDR3 length: 17 residues. The CDR3 loop is CASSQLAGGLAKNIQYF. Here the CDR3 DNA reads TGTGCCAGCAGCCAACTAGCGGGAGGACTAGCCAAAAACATTCAGTACTTC.

The chain couples TRBV10-3 to TRBJ2-1, with 9 positions matching TRBD2. The length of the CDR3 is 15 residues. V gave up 3 bases and J gave up 8 bases; unmatched junction bases: 8. The germline V gene has CDR1 ENHRY and CDR2 SYGVKD. The CDR3 protein is CAISERASGAHEQFF. As DNA, the CDR3 is TGTGCCATCAGTGAACGGGCTAGCGGGGCCCATGAGCAGTTCTTC.

This clone was found once. This chain links TRBV7-2 with TRBJ2-1; 9 bases line up with TRBD1. The CDR3 is made up of 15 amino acids. V dropped 1 base and J dropped 9; count of bases not matched to a gene: 7. Per germline, CDR1 SGHTA and CDR2 FQGNSA. DNA for the CDR3: TGTGCCAGCAGCTTAGAAGGGACAGGGAATAGTGAGCAGTTCTTC. Amino acid sequence: CASSLEGTGNSEQFF.

CDR3 protein: CASSVGNRGGYTF. As DNA, the CDR3 is TGTGCCAGCAGTGTAGGGAACAGGGGTGGCTACACCTTC. The V and J genes are TRBV2 and TRBJ1-2, with 7 bases that match TRBD1. Germline CDR1 SNHLY, CDR2 FYNNEI. Germline trimming cut 4 bases from V and 7 bases from J; bases unmatched to any gene: 6. The CDR3 spans 13 residues.

This clone was detected only a few times. This chain connects TRBV21-1 to TRBJ1-2; no check of the table's D call, TRBD1, against the DNA was made. TRBV21-1 is designated a pseudogene. The CDR3 is 15 residues long. This CDR3 reads CASSARDRGNYGYTF. Written as DNA, the CDR3 is TGTGCCAGCAGCGCTCGGGACAGGGGAAACTATGGCTACACCTTC.

This clone has just a few counts. The J gene is TRBJ2-7, the V gene TRBV11-3, with 7 bases identical to TRBD1. The V segment lost 5 bases and the J segment 0 bases; nucleotides outside the gene matches: 13. There are 17 residues in the CDR3. Germline CDR1 reads SGHNT; CDR2 reads YENEEA. The CDR3 DNA is TGTGCCAGCAGCCACAGGGGTGGCAGGGGGAGCTCCTACGAGCAGTACGTC. Its protein is CASSHRGGRGSSYEQYV.

This clone showed up just once. The rearrangement links TRBV5-6 to TRBJ2-1, with TRBD1 identical over 8 bases. V trimming: 5 bases; J trimming: 8 bases; junction bases outside the gene matches: 18. The CDR3 sequence is 17 residues long. Germline-derived CDR1 and CDR2 are SGHDT and YYEEEE. This chain's CDR3 is CASRWGPRQGQVYEQFF. As DNA, the CDR3 is TGTGCCAGCAGGTGGGGCCCGAGACAGGGGCAGGTTTATGAGCAGTTCTTC.

This clone showed up just a few times. The chain carries TRBV6-1 and TRBJ1-4; D is possibly TRBD1 (6 bases). Looked up from germline, CDR1 is MNHNS and CDR2 is SASEGT. The CDR3 totals 13 residues. V was clipped by 5 bases and J by 8 bases, with 12 bases between them. The CDR3 protein is CASSTGRREKLFF. In nucleotides, the CDR3 is TGTGCCAGCAGTACAGGGCGACGGGAAAAACTGTTTTTT.

The J gene is TRBJ1-6, the V gene TRBV7-6, with TRBD1 matching 9 bases. CDR1 is SGHVS and CDR2 is FNYEAQ in the germline V gene. Trimming removed 5 bases from V and 10 bases from J; junction bases left unmatched: 12. The CDR3 has 16 residues. The CDR3 nucleotides read TGTGCCAGCAGCCAGGCGAGGGGACAGGGTGGATCACCCCTCCACTTT. This encodes CASSQARGQGGSPLHF. Full variable domain (remainder filled in from reference TRBV7-6 and TRBJ1-6): GAGVSQSPRYKVTKRGQDVALRCDPISGHVSLYWYRQALGQGPEFLTYFNYEAQQDKSGLPNDRFSAERPEGSISTLTIQRTEQRDSAMYRCASSQARGQGGSPLHFGNGTRLTVT.

This chain uses TRBV7-8 with TRBJ1-4; D is ambiguous. The V and J ends lost 4 bases and 4 bases respectively, with 10 bases between them. The CDR3 spans 14 residues. Germline CDR1 reads SGHVS; CDR2 reads FQNEAQ. This CDR3 is CASSSGAGNEKLFF. CDR3 nucleotides: TGTGCCAGCAGCTCCGGTGCTGGTAATGAAAAACTGTTTTTT.

The chain is built from TRBV20-1 and TRBJ2-5, with D perhaps TRBD2 (5 bases). Per the germline V gene, CDR1 is DFQATT and CDR2 is SNEGSKA (reference sequence). There are 11 residues in the CDR3. V shed 4 bases and J shed 2 bases, with 5 bases lying between them. The CDR3 DNA is TGCAGTGCTACGGGGCAAGAGACCCAGTACTTC. It encodes CSATGQETQYF.

About this clone: A read error may account for a junction end that differs from germline. The sample has other DNA sequences that encode this CDR3 too. The gene calls are TRBV28 and TRBJ1-2; perhaps TRBD1 as D (5 bases). This CDR3 is built from 15 residues. Per the germline V gene, CDR1 is MDHEN and CDR2 is SYDVKM. CDR3 DNA: TGTGCTAGCAGTCCTCTCCGGGTGGGGCTGGAGGGCTACACCTTC. Amino acid sequence: CASSPLRVGLEGYTF.

The V call is TRBV18, the J call TRBJ2-2; D perhaps matches TRBD2 (7 bases). CDR1 KGHSH and CDR2 LQKENI come from the germline V gene. CDR3 length equals 18 residues. Between the trimmed V and J ends, which lost 3 bases and 0 bases, there was a span of 17 bases. The CDR3 reads CASSPVRGGLANTGELFF. As DNA, the CDR3 is TGTGCCAGCTCACCCGTAAGGGGGGGCCTAGCGAACACCGGGGAGCTGTTTTTT.

DNA of the CDR3: TGTGCCAGCAGTGAAACTAGCGGTCACACAGATACGCAGTATTTT. Translating gives CASSETSGHTDTQYF. The chain employs TRBV6-4 and TRBJ2-3; 8 bases match TRBD2. With V trimmed by 3 bases and J by 2 bases, 4 bases remained unmatched. The CDR3 covers 15 residues. Germline CDR1 reads MRHNA; CDR2 reads SNTAGT.

The CDR3 DNA follows: TGTGCCAGCAGTCCTACAGATGACTATGGCTACACCTTC. Protein sequence: CASSPTDDYGYTF. This chain joins TRBV7-9 and TRBJ1-2, with D uncertain. CDR3 length equals 13 residues. CDR1 SEHNR and CDR2 FQNEAQ come from the germline V gene (reference sequence). Trimming took off 6 bases at V and 3 bases at J, with 11 bases between the two ends.

This CDR3 reads CASSLTDSNQPQHF. CDR3 DNA: TGTGCCAGCAGCTTGACAGATAGCAATCAGCCCCAGCATTTT. The rearrangement links TRBV7-9 to TRBJ1-5; tentative D call: TRBD1 (5 bases). Germline V gene lookup returns CDR1 SEHNR and CDR2 FQNEAQ (reference sequence). Trimming shortened V by 3 bases and J by 0 bases, and 6 bases separated the two germline ends. This CDR3 has 14 residues.

The V gene is TRBV18, the J gene TRBJ2-7, with TRBD1 matching 9 bases. V shed 3 bases and J 6 bases; nucleotides not matched to a gene: 6. Looked up from germline, CDR1 is KGHSH and CDR2 is LQKENI. This CDR3 has 14 amino acids. The CDR3 region has the DNA TGTGCCAGCTCACCCGGACAGGGGCTCGCCGAGCAGTACGTC. Its translation is CASSPGQGLAEQYV.